Listed here are 19 T cell receptor beta chains from one sample, sequenced in a study of T-cell memory formation after mild COVID-19. TCRdb passed the 5' RACE reads through MiXCR, listing each CDR3 protein once. The data hold some 210,000 distinct CDR3 sequences, with 27% observed a single time. Sample: PBMCs or a T cell subset sorted from them (not recorded which). All receptors come from an adult woman who had mild COVID-19 (a few samples of this study predate the infection). Cell type and time point are not known.

V gene TRBV4-2 combines with J gene TRBJ1-1; D not certain. Germline V lookup: CDR1 LGHNA, CDR2 YNFKEQ. There are 14 residues in the CDR3. Between the trimmed V and J ends, which lost 4 bases and 4 bases, there was a span of 13 bases. CDR3 region: CASSPGSLGTEAFF. CDR3 nucleotides: TGTGCCAGCAGCCCCGGGAGTTTGGGCACTGAAGCTTTCTTT.

The chain's CDR3 is CASSPGTGGGLYGYTF. For the CDR3, the DNA is TGTGCCAGCAGCCCGGGGACAGGGGGCGGACTTTATGGCTACACCTTC. J is TRBJ1-2 and V is TRBV28; 12 bases agree with TRBD1. The CDR3 contains 16 residues. V lost 6 bases and J lost 5; bases outside the gene matches: 10. The germline V gene has CDR1 MDHEN and CDR2 SYDVKM.

J is TRBJ2-1 and V is TRBV5-6, with 8 bases lining up with TRBD2. The V gene's germline CDR1 is SGHDT and CDR2 YYEEEE. V lost 0 bases, J lost 12 bases, and 5 bases stayed unmatched. The CDR3 runs 13 residues. Written as DNA, the CDR3 is TGTGCCAGCAGCTTGGGGACTAGCCGACGGCAGTTCTTC. Encoded protein: CASSLGTSRRQFF.

This clonotype was seen only a few times. This chain uses TRBV7-2 with TRBJ2-1; D is uncertain. The CDR3 consists of 12 residues. The germline V gene has CDR1 SGHTA and CDR2 FQGNSA. The V gene lost 6 bases and the J gene lost 7 bases, with 10 bases spanning the gap. This CDR3 is CASRIMLNEQFF. CDR3 nucleotides: TGTGCCAGCAGGATCATGCTGAATGAGCAGTTCTTC. The complete variable domain, with remaining parts taken from reference TRBV7-2 and TRBJ2-1, reads GAGVSQSPSNKVTEKGKDVELRCDPISGHTALYWYRQSLGQGLEFLIYFQGNSAPDKSGLPSDRFSAERTGGSVSTLTIQRTQQEDSAVYLCASRIMLNEQFFGPGTRLTVL.

CDR3 in DNA: TGTGCCAGCAGCTCCTCGGGAGACAATGAGCAGTTCTTC. It translates to CASSSSGDNEQFF. The rearrangement joins TRBV11-3 to TRBJ2-1; TRBD2 is a possible D gene (6 bases). CDR1 and CDR2 from the germline V gene are SGHNT and YENEEA. Trimming took 4 bases from V and 5 from J, leaving 9 bases between them. The CDR3 has 13 residues.

The rearrangement links TRBV12-3 or TRBV12-4 to TRBJ2-7, with 9 bases that match TRBD1. This CDR3 has 15 amino acids. The trim removed 6 bases at V and 4 bases at J, leaving 10 bases unmatched. CDR3 sequence: CASSFTGTGIYEQYF. The CDR3 DNA follows: TGTGCCAGCAGCTTCACCGGGACAGGGATTTACGAGCAGTACTTC.

The table lists this clonotype with a few counts. The chain recombines TRBV30 with TRBJ1-1; 7 bases fit TRBD1. The V segment lost 3 bases and the J segment 4 bases; nucleotides outside the gene matches: 5. The CDR3 totals 13 residues. The germline V gene has CDR1 GTSNPN and CDR2 SVGIG (reference sequence). In DNA form, the CDR3 reads TGTGCCTGGAGAGAGACAGGGTTCACTGAAGCTTTCTTT. Translation: CAWRETGFTEAFF.

Only a few counts were recorded for this clonotype. V usage is TRBV7-9 and J usage is TRBJ1-1; D gene unclear. Germline CDR1 SEHNR, CDR2 FQNEAQ (reference sequence). This CDR3 is 15 amino acids long. V lost 5 bases to trimming and J lost 4 bases, with 17 bases between them. The CDR3 DNA follows: TGTGCCAGCAGCGTAGGTCGGGGTGTGGTCACTGAAGCTTTCTTT. This translates into CASSVGRGVVTEAFF.

This chain links TRBV3-1 with TRBJ2-3, with 7 bases matching TRBD2. The V and J ends lost 1 base and 10 bases, in that order; junction bases with no gene match: 8. Per the germline V gene, CDR1 is LGHDT and CDR2 is YNNKEL (reference sequence). This CDR3 region has 14 residues. CDR3 in amino acids: CASSQAGGGLAQYF. The CDR3 coding sequence is TGTGCCAGCAGCCAAGCGGGAGGAGGCCTGGCGCAGTATTTT.

The genes are TRBV4-2 and TRBJ2-2; D perhaps matches TRBD2 (5 bases). CDR1 and CDR2 from the germline V gene are LGHNA and YNFKEQ. The germline V and J ends were trimmed by 0 bases and 6 bases, with 8 bases remaining between them. The CDR3 runs 14 residues. The CDR3 coding sequence is TGTGCCAGCAGCCAAGATGTCGGGGCCGGGGAGCTGTTTTTT. Translating gives CASSQDVGAGELFF.

The rearrangement joins TRBV19 to TRBJ2-7; D tentatively fits TRBD1 or TRBD2 (5 bases each). The CDR3 sequence is 15 residues long. V lost 5 bases and J lost 2, with 16 bases in between. Germline CDR1 reads LNHDA; CDR2 reads SQIVND (reference sequence). The CDR3 here is CASSEGYESAYEQYF. DNA of the CDR3: TGTGCCAGTAGTGAGGGGTATGAATCCGCCTACGAGCAGTACTTC.

The V and J genes are TRBV6-5 and TRBJ1-6; D is unresolved. Trimming cost V 6 bases and J 10 bases, with 10 bases left between them. Per the germline V gene, CDR1 is MNHEY and CDR2 is SVGAGI. The CDR3 runs 12 residues. CDR3 in amino acids: CASRAAESPLHF. In nucleotides, the CDR3 is TGTGCCAGCAGGGCCGCTGAATCACCCCTCCACTTT.

CDR3 sequence: CASAAQPHTYEQYF. CDR3 nucleotide sequence: TGTGCCAGCGCGGCCCAACCCCACACCTACGAGCAGTACTTC. The chain combines TRBV2 with TRBJ2-7; D gene uncertain. From germline, CDR1 is SNHLY and CDR2 FYNNEI. The ends were cut back, 8 bases at V and 2 bases at J, with 16 bases in the middle. The CDR3 totals 14 residues.

This clonotype was picked up a small number of times. The rearrangement links TRBV6-6 to TRBJ2-7; 7 bases are a match to TRBD1. J was trimmed by 1 base and V by 6 bases; bases with no gene match: 12. There are 16 residues in the CDR3. From germline, CDR1 is MNHNY and CDR2 SVGAGI (reference sequence). The chain's CDR3 is CASRPQRTGFSYEQYF. CDR3 coding DNA: TGTGCCAGCAGACCCCAGCGGACAGGTTTTTCCTACGAGCAGTACTTC.

This clonotype was picked up one time. The chain uses TRBV18 and TRBJ1-3, with D unclear. V gave up 2 bases and J gave up 4 bases, with 15 bases separating them. Germline CDR1 and CDR2: KGHSH and LQKENI. This CDR3 comprises 16 residues. Written as DNA, the CDR3 is TGTGCCAGCTCACCAGACTCTAATTCGGGAGGAAACACCATATATTTT. Residues: CASSPDSNSGGNTIYF. Full variable domain (remainder filled in from reference TRBV18 and TRBJ1-3): NAGVMQNPRHLVRRRGQEARLRCSPMKGHSHVYWYRQLPEEGLKFMVYLQKENIIDESGMPKERFSAEFPKEGPSILRIQQVVRGDSAAYFCASSPDSNSGGNTIYFGEGSWLTVV.

This clonotype turned up a few times. This rearrangement joins TRBV7-6 to TRBJ2-7, with 8 bases aligning to TRBD1. V lost 5 bases to trimming and J lost 3 bases; unmatched junction nucleotides: 9. Germline lookup yields CDR1 SGHVS and CDR2 FNYEAQ. The CDR3 length is 15 residues. CDR3 coding DNA: TGTGCCAGCAGCCCAGCGAGACAGGGGCTCTACGAGCAGTACTTC. Its translation is CASSPARQGLYEQYF.

V and J are TRBV6-2 or TRBV6-3 and TRBJ2-1; unclear D gene. The CDR3 is 15 residues long. V was pared by 7 bases and J by 2 bases, with 15 bases between. Germline V gene sequence: CDR1 MNHEY, CDR2 SVGEGT. The CDR3 DNA sequence: TGTGCCAGCACCCCCCAATCCAGCCCCTACAATGAGCAGTTCTTC. Amino acids: CASTPQSSPYNEQFF.

J is TRBJ2-7 and V is TRBV27, with D perhaps TRBD1 (5 bases). This CDR3 contains 14 residues. CDR1 is MNHEY and CDR2 is SMNVEV in the germline V gene (reference sequence). V dropped 2 bases and J dropped 2 bases, with 10 bases sitting between them. CDR3 loop: CASSLLQGPYEQYF. Here the CDR3 DNA reads TGTGCCAGCAGTTTACTCCAGGGCCCCTACGAGCAGTACTTC.

This clonotype has ten or more counts. The J gene is TRBJ2-3, the V gene TRBV7-2; TRBD2 matches at 7 bases. Germline CDR1 and CDR2: SGHTA and FQGNSA. The J segment lost 0 bases and the V segment lost 4 bases, leaving 4 bases of the junction unmatched. This CDR3 spans 15 amino acids. The CDR3 nucleotides read TGTGCCAGCAGCTATACTAGCGTCAGCACAGATACGCAGTATTTT. Translation gives CASSYTSVSTDTQYF.